Listed below are T cell receptor beta chains from one sample, sequenced in a study of blood T cell repertoires in COVID-19. Produced via immunoSEQ multiplex PCR; TCRdb's table is partial and in-frame only. The sample has approximately 68,000 clones, approximately 89% seen once. Sequencing was carried out using peripheral blood. Receptor source: a woman over 75 with active or convalescent COVID-19. The CDR3 runs from the conserved cysteine through the conserved F or W. The order of the fields is clone size, V gene, D gene, J gene, CDR3 protein, CDR3 DNA. A D gene is named only where the DNA matches it firmly. Rows give clone size only sometimes, using once, few, many, or a class for an expanded clone.

clone_size: NA; v_call: TRBV30; d_call: NA; j_call: TRBJ1-1; cdr3_aa: CASKRGSNTEAFF; cdr3_nt: TGTGCCTCCAAGCGGGGTTCGAACACTGAAGCTTTCTTT
clone_size: NA; v_call: TRBV7-6; d_call: TRBD1; j_call: TRBJ1-3; cdr3_aa: CASSSTRTGANTIYF; cdr3_nt: TGTGCCAGCAGCTCAACTAGGACAGGGGCAAACACCATATATTTT
clone_size: NA; v_call: TRBV11-3; d_call: NA; j_call: TRBJ2-5; cdr3_aa: CASSLGTQGYKETQYF; cdr3_nt: TGTGCCAGCAGCTTAGGCACACAGGGTTACAAAGAGACCCAGTACTTC
clone_size: NA; v_call: TRBV10-3; d_call: NA; j_call: TRBJ2-5; cdr3_aa: CATSTGRYQETQYF; cdr3_nt: TGTGCCACCTCGACAGGAAGGTACCAAGAGACCCAGTACTTC
clone_size: once; v_call: TRBV7-2; d_call: NA; j_call: TRBJ1-2; cdr3_aa: CASSLGTVVYGYTF; cdr3_nt: TGTGCCAGCAGCTTAGGGACAGTGGTCTATGGCTACACCTTC
clone_size: NA; v_call: TRBV28; d_call: NA; j_call: TRBJ1-5; cdr3_aa: CASSSRQEFQPQHF; cdr3_nt: TGTGCCAGCAGTTCCCGACAGGAGTTTCAGCCCCAGCATTTT
clone_size: NA; v_call: TRBV5-1; d_call: TRBD1; j_call: TRBJ2-7; cdr3_aa: CASSEGQGSYEQYF; cdr3_nt: TGCGCCAGCAGCGAAGGACAGGGGTCGTACGAGCAATACTTC
clone_size: NA; v_call: TRBV7-8; d_call: TRBD2; j_call: TRBJ2-1; cdr3_aa: CASSLSSGGIDEQFF; cdr3_nt: TGTGCCAGCAGCTTATCCAGCGGGGGCATTGATGAGCAGTTCTTC
clone_size: NA; v_call: TRBV27; d_call: TRBD1; j_call: TRBJ1-2; cdr3_aa: CASSSLSLGQGSDGYTF; cdr3_nt: TGTGCCAGCAGTTCGCTTTCCTTGGGACAGGGGAGCGATGGCTACACCTTC
clone_size: once; v_call: TRBV6-5; d_call: NA; j_call: TRBJ2-5; cdr3_aa: CASSRGAFQETQYF; cdr3_nt: TGTGCCAGCTCTCGCGGGGCGTTTCAAGAGACCCAGTACTTC
clone_size: NA; v_call: TRBV28; d_call: NA; j_call: TRBJ2-5; cdr3_aa: CASSLAGPETQYF; cdr3_nt: TGTGCCAGCAGTTTAGCAGGGCCCGAGACCCAGTACTTC
clone_size: NA; v_call: TRBV6-5; d_call: NA; j_call: TRBJ1-4; cdr3_aa: CASSYRRGGEKLFF; cdr3_nt: TGTGCCAGCAGTTACCGACGAGGGGGTGAAAAACTGTTTTTT
clone_size: NA; v_call: TRBV5-5; d_call: NA; j_call: TRBJ1-1; cdr3_aa: CASSLGTRTEAFF; cdr3_nt: TGTGCCAGCAGCTTGGGGACAAGAACTGAAGCTTTCTTT
clone_size: few; v_call: TRBV19; d_call: TRBD2; j_call: TRBJ2-3; cdr3_aa: CASSMLLAGPTDTQYF; cdr3_nt: TGTGCCAGTAGTATGCTACTAGCGGGGCCCACAGATACGCAGTATTTT
clone_size: few; v_call: TRBV30; d_call: NA; j_call: TRBJ1-2; cdr3_aa: CAWARQDGGYTF; cdr3_nt: TGTGCCTGGGCGAGACAGGACGGTGGCTACACCTTC
clone_size: NA; v_call: TRBV24-1; d_call: NA; j_call: TRBJ1-2; cdr3_aa: CAPLCGYTF; cdr3_nt: TGTGCCCCTCTGTGTGGCTACACCTTC
clone_size: once; v_call: TRBV28; d_call: TRBD1; j_call: TRBJ1-4; cdr3_aa: CASSDRTGGSEKLFF; cdr3_nt: TGTGCCAGCAGTGACCGAACAGGGGGCTCTGAAAAACTGTTTTTT
clone_size: NA; v_call: TRBV12-3/TRBV12-4; d_call: NA; j_call: TRBJ1-3; cdr3_aa: CASSKAESTIYF; cdr3_nt: TGTGCCAGCAGTAAGGCGGAGAGCACCATATATTTT
clone_size: NA; v_call: TRBV7-2; d_call: NA; j_call: TRBJ1-1; cdr3_aa: CASSLDRAGTEAFF; cdr3_nt: TGTGCCAGCAGCTTAGACAGGGCTGGCACTGAAGCTTTCTTT
clone_size: few; v_call: TRBV5-1; d_call: TRBD1; j_call: TRBJ2-5; cdr3_aa: CASSSGVQLTGDVETQYF; cdr3_nt: TGCGCCAGCAGCTCAGGGGTACAACTGACAGGGGACGTAGAGACCCAGTACTTC
clone_size: NA; v_call: TRBV30; d_call: TRBD1; j_call: TRBJ1-5; cdr3_aa: CAWSSGRTGFNSQPQHF; cdr3_nt: TGTGCCTGGAGCTCCGGGCGGACAGGGTTTAATTCGCAGCCCCAGCATTTT
clone_size: NA; v_call: TRBV12-3/TRBV12-4; d_call: TRBD1; j_call: TRBJ2-5; cdr3_aa: CASSRGPGETQYF; cdr3_nt: TGTGCCAGCTCCAGGGGGCCAGGGGAGACCCAGTACTTC
clone_size: few; v_call: TRBV4-2; d_call: NA; j_call: TRBJ1-3; cdr3_aa: CASSQEGRGSGNTIYF; cdr3_nt: TGTGCCAGCAGCCAAGAGGGCAGGGGCTCTGGAAACACCATATATTTT
clone_size: NA; v_call: TRBV2; d_call: NA; j_call: TRBJ2-7; cdr3_aa: CASRAGDPEQYF; cdr3_nt: TGTGCCAGCAGGGCAGGGGACCCCGAGCAGTACTTC
clone_size: few; v_call: TRBV6-6; d_call: TRBD1; j_call: TRBJ1-1; cdr3_aa: CASRTGQANTEAFF; cdr3_nt: TGTGCCAGCAGGACCGGACAGGCTAACACTGAAGCTTTCTTT
clone_size: NA; v_call: TRBV7-2; d_call: TRBD2; j_call: TRBJ2-7; cdr3_aa: CASSHTLAGIYEQYF; cdr3_nt: TGTGCCAGCAGCCACACGCTAGCGGGGATCTACGAGCAGTACTTC
clone_size: NA; v_call: TRBV7-2; d_call: NA; j_call: TRBJ2-7; cdr3_aa: CASSLRQGPYEQYF; cdr3_nt: TGTGCCAGCAGCTTAAGGCAGGGGCCCTACGAGCAGTACTTC
clone_size: NA; v_call: TRBV6-5; d_call: TRBD1; j_call: TRBJ1-1; cdr3_aa: CASRSTGDVAEAFF; cdr3_nt: TGTGCCAGCAGATCAACAGGGGATGTCGCTGAAGCTTTCTTT